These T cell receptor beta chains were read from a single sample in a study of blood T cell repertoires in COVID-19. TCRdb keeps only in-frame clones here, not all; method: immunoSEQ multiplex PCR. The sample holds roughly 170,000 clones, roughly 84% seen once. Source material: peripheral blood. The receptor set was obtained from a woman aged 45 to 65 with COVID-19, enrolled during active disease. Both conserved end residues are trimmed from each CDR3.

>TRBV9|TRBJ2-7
ASSVEWTGGYEQY
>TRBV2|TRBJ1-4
ASSNSATNEKLF
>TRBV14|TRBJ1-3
ASSPRTVDSGNTIY
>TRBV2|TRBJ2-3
ASRAGTGGSDTQY
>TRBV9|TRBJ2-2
ASSGAGGLSTGELF
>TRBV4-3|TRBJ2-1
ASSQGASGGYNEQF
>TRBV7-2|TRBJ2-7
ASSSPGQGAYEQY
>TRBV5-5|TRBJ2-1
ASSLHRTSGDSYNEQF
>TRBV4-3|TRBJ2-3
ASSQDRRGTDTQY
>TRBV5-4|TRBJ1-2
ASSLEHHGYT
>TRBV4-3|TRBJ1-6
ASSQEPPGQGARSPLH
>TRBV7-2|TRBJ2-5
ASSLGRGQGRGETQY
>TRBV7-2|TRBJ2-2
ASSAGRAGGPSTGELF
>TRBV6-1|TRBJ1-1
ASSEFGRGALTEAF
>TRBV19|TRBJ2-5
ASSTQVPRETQY
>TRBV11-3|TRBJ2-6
ASSFRGANVLT
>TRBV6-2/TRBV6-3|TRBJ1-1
ASSYSVTGAGEAF
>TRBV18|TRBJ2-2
ASSPLGTLNTGELF
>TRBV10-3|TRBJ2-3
AISDPGQGTDTQY
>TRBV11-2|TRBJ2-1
ASSPQVFNEQF
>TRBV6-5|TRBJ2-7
ASSYSEAPWDEQY
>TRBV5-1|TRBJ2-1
ASSLERSYNEQF
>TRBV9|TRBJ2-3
ASSGDGGIITDTQY
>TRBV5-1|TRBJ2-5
ASSNGQGQETQY
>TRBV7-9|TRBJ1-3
ASSLGQGSGNTIY
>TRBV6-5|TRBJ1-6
ASSYYGGLASPLH
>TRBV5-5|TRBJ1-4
ASSLAPGGANEKLF
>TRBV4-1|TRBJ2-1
ASSRGENSNEQF
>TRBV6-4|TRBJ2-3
ASSDGFSTDTQY
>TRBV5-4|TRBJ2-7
ASSLEAGSYEQY
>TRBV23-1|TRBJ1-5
ASLGQGSLAQH
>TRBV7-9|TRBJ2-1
ASSSFGQASYNEQF
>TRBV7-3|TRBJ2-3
ASSLGLTSTDTQY
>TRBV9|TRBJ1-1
ASSVAGGEAF
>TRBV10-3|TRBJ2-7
AISEANRGSSYEQY
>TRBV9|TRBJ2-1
ASSVGQYNEQF
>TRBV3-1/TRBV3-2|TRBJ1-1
ASSRTGNEAF
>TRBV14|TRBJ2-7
ASSPNLPQDLGYEQY
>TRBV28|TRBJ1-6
ASSLGQLGSPLH
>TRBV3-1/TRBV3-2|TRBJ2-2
ASSQGTSNTGELF
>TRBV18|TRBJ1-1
ASSPPSVGARTEAF
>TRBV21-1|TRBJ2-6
ASSGGSGGANVLT
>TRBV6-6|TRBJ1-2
ASIGEDGYT